What follows are 2 T cell receptor beta chains derived from one specimen sequenced in a study of blood T cell repertoires in COVID-19. Profiling relied on immunoSEQ multiplex PCR, and the TCRdb table lists in-frame clones only, not all of them. The repertoire holds around 260,000 clones, with around 89% as singletons. Source material: peripheral blood. The receptor set was obtained from a man in his sixties who had recovered from COVID-19.

The chain has TRBV6-5 and TRBJ2-5; perhaps TRBD1 as D (5 bases). V lost 2 bases, J lost 2 bases, and 9 bases lay in between. Germline V gene lookup returns CDR1 MNHEY and CDR2 SVGAGI. The CDR3 contains 14 residues. Here the CDR3 DNA reads TGTGCCAGCAGTTACGCAGGGCAACAAGAGACCCAGTACTTC. Translation: CASSYAGQQETQYF.

The V gene is TRBV23-1, the J gene TRBJ1-1; D remains ambiguous. TRBV23-1 is recorded as an ORF, its role being uncertain. CDR3 size: 18 residues. V was shortened by 3 bases and J by 0 bases, with 20 bases between the two germline ends. CDR3 coding DNA: TGCGCCAGCAGTCATTCCCGAGAGATAGGAGCTTTGAACACTGAAGCTTTCTTT. It specifies CASSHSREIGALNTEAFF.